This T cell receptor beta chain emerged from a study of T cells in women clearing cervical HPV infection. Remarks on this clone: Its target is not known. Read coverage stops 3 residues before the CDR3 terminus; the germline J gene supplies the remainder.

Study conclusions and caveats: Repertoire richness, not evenness, was significantly elevated in CIN3+ cases versus controls. Timing of associations relative to infection is unclear; T-cell subsets were not isolated.

Libraries were prepared by immunoSEQ multiplex PCR; TCRdb keeps only in-frame clonotypes and omits some of them. The listing contains tens of thousands of clones. The CDR3 loop spans 17 amino acids. Trimming removed 5 bases at V and 0 bases at J, with 14 bases between. CDR1 is LNHDA and CDR2 is SQIVND in the germline V gene (reference sequence). This clonotype originated in a woman aged 18 to 75 with a cervical HPV16 infection that either progressed to CIN3+ or cleared (not recorded which). Sequencing was carried out using blood buffy coat. This chain uses TRBV19 with TRBJ2-6; tentative D call: TRBD1 (5 bases). The sequenced CDR3 bases are TGTGCCAGTAGTCCACAGGTCCAAAGCTCTGGGGCCAACGTC. Residues: CASSPQVQSSGANV. The whole CDR3 sequence is CASSPQVQSSGANVLTF.